The clone carrying this T cell receptor beta chain occurred many times. No antigen is known for it. This record comes from a study of T cells in Graves' hyperthyroidism and ophthalmopathy. The study's findings and limits: Appearing also in blood were most of the thyroid clonotypes expanded above 0.001. Ophthalmopathy and stable hyperthyroidism were told apart by a 13 V-J model.

Amplification of TCR beta CDR3 regions was performed using RNA transcripts as template. The HTBI primer set served for first-round RT-PCR of the TCR CDR3. TCRdb ran MiXCR on the multiplex PCR reads and lists one entry per CDR3 protein. The data contain 250,000 or so distinct CDR3 sequences, roughly 15% of them singletons. Germline V CDR1 and CDR2: SGHTA, FQGNSA. V lost 1 base and J lost 4, with 9 bases in between. The CDR3 is 14 residues long. The TCR originated in a woman aged 45-65 years with Graves' hyperthyroidism that later progressed to Graves' ophthalmopathy. This chain links TRBV7-2 with TRBJ2-3; D is possibly TRBD1 (5 bases). The source material was blood. DNA for the CDR3: TGTGCCAGCAGCTTAGGTGTGGGGCCAGATACGCAGTATTTT. Protein product: CASSLGVGPDTQYF.